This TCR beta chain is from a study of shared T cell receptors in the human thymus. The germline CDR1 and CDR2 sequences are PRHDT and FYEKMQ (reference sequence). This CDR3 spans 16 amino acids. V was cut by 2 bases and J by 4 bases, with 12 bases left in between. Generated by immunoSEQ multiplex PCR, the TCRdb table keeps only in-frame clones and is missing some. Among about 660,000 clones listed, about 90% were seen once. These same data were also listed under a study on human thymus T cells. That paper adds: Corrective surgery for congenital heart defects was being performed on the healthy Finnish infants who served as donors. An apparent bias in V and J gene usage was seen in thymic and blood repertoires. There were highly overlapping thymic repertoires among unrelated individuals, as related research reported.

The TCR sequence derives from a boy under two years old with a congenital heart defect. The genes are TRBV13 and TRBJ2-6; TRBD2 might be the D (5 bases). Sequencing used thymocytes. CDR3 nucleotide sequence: TGTGCCAGCAGCTTACGGGGATTGCACGGGGCCAACGTCCTGACTTTC. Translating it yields CASSLRGLHGANVLTF.